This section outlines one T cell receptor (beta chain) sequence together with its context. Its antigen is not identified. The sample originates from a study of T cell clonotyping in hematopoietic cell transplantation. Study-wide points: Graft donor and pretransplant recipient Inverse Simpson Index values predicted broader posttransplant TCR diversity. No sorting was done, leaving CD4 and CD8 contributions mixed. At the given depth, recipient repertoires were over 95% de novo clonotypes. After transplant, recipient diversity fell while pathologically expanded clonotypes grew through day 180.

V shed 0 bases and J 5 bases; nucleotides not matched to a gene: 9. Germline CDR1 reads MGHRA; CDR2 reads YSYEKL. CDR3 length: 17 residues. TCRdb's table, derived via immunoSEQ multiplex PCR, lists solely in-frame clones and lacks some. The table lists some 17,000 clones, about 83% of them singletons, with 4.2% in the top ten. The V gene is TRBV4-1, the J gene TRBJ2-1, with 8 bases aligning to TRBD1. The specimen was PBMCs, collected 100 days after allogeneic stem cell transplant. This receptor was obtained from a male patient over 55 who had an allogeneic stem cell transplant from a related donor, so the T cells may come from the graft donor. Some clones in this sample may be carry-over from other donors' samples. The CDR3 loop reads CASSQETGTGYNNEQFF. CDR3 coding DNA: TGCGCCAGCAGCCAAGAAACCGGGACAGGCTATAACAATGAGCAGTTCTTC.